Each of the 23 T cell receptor beta chains below was sequenced from the same sample in a study of cytomegalovirus exposure and HLA in healthy donors. Researchers ran the PCR with 60 Vbeta and 13 Jbeta primers. Measured with immunoSEQ multiplex PCR; TCRdb has only the in-frame clones, and not every one. The sample records 110,000 to 150,000 clones, 82% being singletons. The material sequenced was PBMCs. Receptors were obtained from a man between 18 and 29 years old in good health and CMV-seropositive.

CDR3 DNA: TGCAGCGGTCACCGGGGGGCTAGCACTGAAGCTTTCTTT. Protein sequence: CSGHRGASTEAFF. The chain carries TRBV29-1 and TRBJ1-1; weak D call: TRBD1 (6 bases). The germline V and J ends were trimmed by 7 bases and 4 bases, with 16 bases remaining between them. From germline, CDR1 is SQVTM and CDR2 ANQGSEA. This CDR3 spans 13 amino acids.

In regard to this clone: Sequence at one end of the junction differs from germline and may be a read error. The V and J genes are TRBV7-9 and TRBJ1-1, with 8 bases identical to TRBD1. Germline-derived CDR1 and CDR2 are SEHNR and FQNEAQ (reference sequence). The CDR3 is 14 residues long. The CDR3 nucleotides are TGTTCCAGCAGCGAAGACAGGGGATACACTGAAGCTTTCTTT. Translated: CSSSEDRGYTEAFF. Based on the CDR3 plus reference TRBV7-9 and TRBJ1-1, the full variable domain is DTGVSQNPRHKITKRGQNVTFRCDPISEHNRLYWYRQTLGQGPEFLTYFQNEAQLEKSRLLSDRFSAERPKGSFSTLEIQRTEQGDSAMYLCSSSEDRGYTEAFFGQGTRLTVV.

This chain joins TRBV10-2 and TRBJ1-1, with 8 positions matching TRBD1. J lost 4 bases, V lost 6 bases, and 4 bases had no gene match. The CDR3 is made up of 13 amino acids. The V gene's germline CDR1 is WSHSY and CDR2 SAAADI. The CDR3 coding sequence is TGCGCCAGCAGCTTACAGGGGGGCACTGAAGCTTTCTTT. Protein product: CASSLQGGTEAFF.

This clone was seen more than once but under ten times. V is TRBV2 and J is TRBJ1-5; 10 nucleotides line up with TRBD1. CDR3 size: 14 residues. The germline CDR1 and CDR2 sequences are SNHLY and FYNNEI. Germline trimming cut 7 bases from V and 4 bases from J; bases unmatched to any gene: 4. CDR3 amino acids: CASTAGQGNQPQHF. The CDR3 region has the DNA TGTGCCAGCACCGCGGGACAGGGGAATCAGCCCCAGCATTTT.

This clone appeared a few times. V is TRBV6-5 and J is TRBJ2-1; TRBD2 might be the D (5 bases). The CDR3 extends over 13 amino acids. Germline V lookup: CDR1 MNHEY, CDR2 SVGAGI. The V end lost 4 bases, the J end lost 7 bases, and 11 bases lay between the germline ends. For the CDR3, the DNA is TGTGCCAGCAGTTTCGCTAGGGAGAATGAGCAGTTCTTC. Translated: CASSFARENEQFF.

This clone appeared once. The genes are TRBV7-9 and TRBJ1-1; 7 positions agree with TRBD1. V shed 2 bases and J 0 bases; nucleotides not matched to a gene: 3. This CDR3 is 15 amino acids long. Per germline, CDR1 SEHNR and CDR2 FQNEAQ (reference sequence). This CDR3 is CASSLIGGLNTEAFF. CDR3 DNA sequence: TGTGCCAGCAGCTTAATAGGGGGCCTGAACACTGAAGCTTTCTTT.

V and J are TRBV5-1 and TRBJ2-1; tentative D call: TRBD1 (6 bases). V was pared by 6 bases and J by 1 base, with 17 bases between. CDR3 length: 16 amino acids. Germline V CDR1 and CDR2: SGHRS, YFSETQ. The CDR3 DNA reads TGCGCCAGCATGGGTGGGACCGGGACATCCTACAATGAGCAGTTCTTC. This gives the protein CASMGGTGTSYNEQFF.

A few counts support this clone. This chain links TRBV27 with TRBJ2-7; 12 bases are shared with TRBD2. The CDR3 is 18 amino acids. Germline V gene lookup returns CDR1 MNHEY and CDR2 SMNVEV (reference sequence). Unmatched junction bases numbered 15, after V lost 4 bases and J lost 5 bases. The CDR3 bases are TGTGCCAGCAGTTCCCTAGCTCCAGGACTAGCGGGATTAGACGAGCAGTACTTC. Its protein product is CASSSLAPGLAGLDEQYF.

This clone was seen a handful of times. This chain joins TRBV30 and TRBJ2-1; 9 bases fit TRBD1. The CDR3 extends over 13 amino acids. CDR1 is GTSNPN and CDR2 is SVGIG in the germline V gene (reference sequence). V shed 5 bases and J 7 bases; nucleotides not matched to a gene: 6. The CDR3 sequence is CAWGGTGYNEQFF. In nucleotides, the CDR3 is TGTGCCTGGGGGGGGACAGGGTATAATGAGCAGTTCTTC. Based on the CDR3 plus reference TRBV30 and TRBJ2-1, the full variable domain is SQTIHQWPATLVQPVGSPLSLECTVEGTSNPNLYWYRQAAGRGLQLLFYSVGIGQISSEVPQNLSASRPQDRQFILSSKKLLLSDSGFYLCAWGGTGYNEQFFGPGTRLTVL.

As concerns this clone: Its ends do not fully match the called genes, so a read error is possible. This chain joins TRBV6-4 and TRBJ1-4; D is uncertain. The germline V gene encodes CDR1 MRHNA and CDR2 SNTAGT. This CDR3 spans 9 amino acids. The CDR3 coding sequence is TGTGCCAGCCCAGGTACCTTTATTTTT. This encodes CASPGTFIF.

The V gene is TRBV9, the J gene TRBJ2-6; D might be TRBD1 (5 bases). The V gene's germline CDR1 is SGDLS and CDR2 YYNGEE. Trimming cost V 3 bases and J 2 bases, with 15 bases left between them. CDR3 size: 17 residues. The CDR3 protein is CASSASRVLAGANVLTF. For the CDR3, the DNA is TGTGCCAGCAGCGCCTCCAGGGTATTGGCTGGGGCCAACGTCCTGACTTTC.

This chain links TRBV5-1 with TRBJ1-1, with D maybe TRBD1 (5 bases). The CDR3 totals 14 residues. V dropped 4 bases and J dropped 1 base, with 11 bases sitting between them. Germline V gene sequence: CDR1 SGHRS, CDR2 YFSETQ. The CDR3 bases are TGCGCCAGCAGCCTGTATACAGGGAACACTGAAGCTTTCTTT. Translated: CASSLYTGNTEAFF.

The chain has TRBV6-6 and TRBJ2-2; 8 positions match TRBD1. From germline, CDR1 is MNHNY and CDR2 SVGAGI (reference sequence). Trimming cost V 4 bases and J 3 bases; bases outside gene matches: 1. This CDR3 comprises 14 residues. The CDR3 nucleotides are TGTGCCAGCAGTTTGACAGGGGACACCGGGGAGCTGTTTTTT. It specifies CASSLTGDTGELFF.

The chain links TRBV15 to TRBJ2-5, with 7 bases fitting TRBD1. J gave up 3 bases and V 6 bases, and 4 bases lay outside the gene matches. The germline gives CDR1 LNHNV, CDR2 YYDKDF (reference sequence). This CDR3 spans 13 amino acids. CDR3 region: CATRPGTEETQYF. The DNA for the CDR3 is TGTGCCACCAGACCCGGGACAGAAGAGACCCAGTACTTC. Together with reference TRBV15 and TRBJ2-5, the CDR3 gives the full variable domain: DAMVIQNPRYQVTQFGKPVTLSCSQTLNHNVMYWYQQKSSQAPKLLFHYYDKDFNNEADTPDNFQSRRPNTSFCFLDIRSPGLGDTAMYLCATRPGTEETQYFGPGTRLLVL.

V usage is TRBV4-1 and J usage is TRBJ2-7; no firm D call. Germline V gene sequence: CDR1 MGHRA, CDR2 YSYEKL. V was pared by 1 base and J by 0 bases, with 13 bases between. The CDR3 is 16 amino acids. The DNA for the CDR3 is TGCGCCAGCAGCCAAGGGCGTTTGGAGAGCTCCTACGAGCAGTACTTC. Protein: CASSQGRLESSYEQYF.

The chain uses TRBV27 and TRBJ1-5; possibly TRBD1 for D (5 bases). Trimming removed 6 bases at V and 2 bases at J, with 14 bases between. The CDR3 has 15 residues. Germline assignment: CDR1 MNHEY and CDR2 SMNVEV (reference sequence). The CDR3 reads CASRFAGFGNQPQHF. For the CDR3, the DNA is TGTGCCAGCAGATTTGCAGGGTTTGGCAATCAGCCCCAGCATTTT.

CDR3 nucleotide sequence: TGCGCCAGCAGCGCAAGCGGGAGCAAAAGGCACGAGCAGTACTTC. Translated: CASSASGSKRHEQYF. The rearrangement uses TRBV5-1 and TRBJ2-7; 8 nucleotides align to TRBD2. The trim removed 4 bases at V and 5 bases at J, leaving 11 bases unmatched. Per the germline V gene, CDR1 is SGHRS and CDR2 is YFSETQ. This CDR3 is built from 15 residues.

V gene TRBV5-1 combines with J gene TRBJ2-5; TRBD1 matches 8 bases. The J call may be in error: the DNA end matches TRBJ2-7 better. Germline V lookup: CDR1 SGHRS, CDR2 YFSETQ. There are 13 residues in the CDR3. The CDR3 reads CASSFDRGDEQYF. CDR3 in DNA: TGCGCCAGCAGCTTCGACAGGGGAGACGAGCAGTACTTC.

V is TRBV10-2 and J is TRBJ1-2; a weak D match, TRBD1 (6 bases). The CDR3 length is 13 residues. V dropped 6 bases and J dropped 5 bases, with 13 bases sitting between them. Looked up from germline, CDR1 is WSHSY and CDR2 is SAAADI. Here the CDR3 DNA reads TGCGCCAGCAGCCTAGAGCAGGGGTATGGCTACACCTTC. Translating it yields CASSLEQGYGYTF.

J is TRBJ1-1 and V is TRBV5-1; perhaps TRBD1 as D (5 bases). The CDR3 runs to 15 residues. Germline V gene lookup returns CDR1 SGHRS and CDR2 YFSETQ. Trimming took 1 base from V and 0 from J, leaving 10 bases between them. In DNA, the CDR3 is TGCGCCAGCAGCTTGACCCTAGGGGTGAACACTGAAGCTTTCTTT. This encodes CASSLTLGVNTEAFF.

The V call is TRBV30, the J call TRBJ1-2, with TRBD1 matching 8 bases. J lost 0 bases, V lost 2 bases, and 8 bases had no gene match. From germline, CDR1 is GTSNPN and CDR2 SVGIG (reference sequence). This CDR3 spans 16 amino acids. This CDR3 is CAWSYGQGLANYGYTF. In nucleotides, the CDR3 is TGTGCCTGGAGTTACGGACAGGGCCTTGCTAACTATGGCTACACCTTC.

J is TRBJ2-1 and V is TRBV6-1; 9 nucleotides agree with TRBD1. This CDR3 contains 16 residues. From germline, CDR1 is MNHNS and CDR2 SASEGT. The V segment lost 4 bases and the J segment 7 bases; nucleotides outside the gene matches: 11. CDR3 sequence: CASSVSGTGIRNEQFF. CDR3 nucleotide sequence: TGTGCCAGCAGTGTCTCCGGGACAGGGATTAGGAATGAGCAGTTCTTC.

This chain links TRBV9 with TRBJ2-7; 9 bases are a match to TRBD2. The CDR3 sequence is 15 residues long. J was trimmed by 7 bases and V by 4 bases; bases with no gene match: 12. CDR1 and CDR2 from the germline V gene are SGDLS and YYNGEE. In DNA, the CDR3 is TGTGCCAGCAGCCCGCGACTAGCGGCGACGGGAGAGCAGTACTTC. Amino acid sequence: CASSPRLAATGEQYF.